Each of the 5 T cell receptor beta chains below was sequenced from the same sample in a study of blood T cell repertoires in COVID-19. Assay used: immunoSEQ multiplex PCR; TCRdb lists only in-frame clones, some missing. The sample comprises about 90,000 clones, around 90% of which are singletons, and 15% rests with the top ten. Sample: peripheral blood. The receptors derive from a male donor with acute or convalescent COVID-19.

CDR3 bases: TGTGCCAGCAGCCAGACCGGGCGGGGGGTAGACACTGAAGCTTTCTTT. It encodes CASSQTGRGVDTEAFF. V usage is TRBV5-4 and J usage is TRBJ1-1; possibly TRBD1 for D (5 bases). The CDR3 length is 16 residues. Between the trimmed V and J ends, which lost 4 bases and 3 bases, there was a span of 19 bases. Per germline, CDR1 SGHNT and CDR2 YYREEE (reference sequence).

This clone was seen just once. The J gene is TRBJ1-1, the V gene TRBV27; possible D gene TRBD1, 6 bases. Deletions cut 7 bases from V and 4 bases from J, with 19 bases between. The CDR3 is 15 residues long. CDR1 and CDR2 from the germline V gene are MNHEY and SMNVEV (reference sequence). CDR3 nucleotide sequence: TGTGCCAGCATTTACTACGGGGGGGCCGGCACTGAAGCTTTCTTT. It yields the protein CASIYYGGAGTEAFF.

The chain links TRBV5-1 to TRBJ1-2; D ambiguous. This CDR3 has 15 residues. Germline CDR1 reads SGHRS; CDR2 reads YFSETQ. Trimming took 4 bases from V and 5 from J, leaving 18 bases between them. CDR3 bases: TGCGCCAGCAGCCTGGGAGGAGGGTTAGAATATGGCTACACCTTC. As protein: CASSLGGGLEYGYTF. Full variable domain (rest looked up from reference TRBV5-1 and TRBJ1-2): KAGVTQTPRYLIKTRGQQVTLSCSPISGHRSVSWYQQTPGQGLQFLFEYFSETQRNKGNFPGRFSGRQFSNSRSEMNVSTLELGDSALYLCASSLGGGLEYGYTFGSGTRLTVV.

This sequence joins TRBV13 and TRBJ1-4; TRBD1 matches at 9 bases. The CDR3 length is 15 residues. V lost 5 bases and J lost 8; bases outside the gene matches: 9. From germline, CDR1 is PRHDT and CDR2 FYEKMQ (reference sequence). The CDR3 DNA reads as TGTGCCAGCAGCGGTACCGGGACAGGGAACGAAAAACTGTTTTTT. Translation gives CASSGTGTGNEKLFF.

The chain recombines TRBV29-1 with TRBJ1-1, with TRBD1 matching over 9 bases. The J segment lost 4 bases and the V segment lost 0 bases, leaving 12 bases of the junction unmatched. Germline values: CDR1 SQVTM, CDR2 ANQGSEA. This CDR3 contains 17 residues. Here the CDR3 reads CSVEDFPPGQGFTEAFF. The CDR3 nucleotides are TGCAGCGTTGAAGATTTCCCTCCGGGACAGGGCTTCACTGAAGCTTTCTTT.